These T cell receptor beta chains were read from a single sample in a study of T cells in localized non-small cell lung cancer. TCRdb's copy holds only in-frame clones and misses some; the assay was immunoSEQ multiplex PCR. The sample consists of 30,000 to 40,000 clones, roughly 90% of them appearing once. Specimen: peripheral blood mononuclear cells, collected before any cancer treatment. These TCRs come from a male donor at least 60 years old with stage II lung adenocarcinoma. Both conserved end residues are part of each CDR3. Fields, in order: CDR3 protein, CDR3 DNA, D gene, clone size, V gene, J gene. A D gene is named only where the DNA matches it firmly. Rows may omit the clone size; those that give it use once, few, many or a size class.

CASSWSLDTQYF	TGTGCCAGCAGCTGGTCGTTAGATACGCAGTATTTT	NA	once	TRBV7-2	TRBJ2-3
CAIGEGKETQYF	TGTGCAATCGGGGAGGGAAAAGAGACCCAGTACTTC	TRBD2	NA	TRBV10-3	TRBJ2-5
CASSQEAPQETQYF	TGTGCCAGCAGCCAAGAAGCTCCCCAAGAGACCCAGTACTTC	NA	NA	TRBV4-2	TRBJ2-5
CASSLVAGSTDTQYF	TGCGCCAGCAGCTTGGTAGCGGGGAGCACAGATACGCAGTATTTT	TRBD2	NA	TRBV5-1	TRBJ2-3
CASSRLFTGESEAFF	TGTGCCAGCAGCCGATTGTTTACAGGGGAATCTGAAGCTTTCTTT	TRBD1	NA	TRBV7-9	TRBJ1-1
CASSYRGGETQYF	TGTGCCAGCAGTTATAGAGGGGGGGAGACCCAGTACTTC	NA	NA	TRBV2	TRBJ2-5
CASSLEYEQFF	TGCGCCAGCAGCTTGGAGTATGAGCAGTTCTTC	NA	NA	TRBV5-1	TRBJ2-1
CASSVSVGEQFF	TGTGCCAGCAGTGTTTCTGTAGGTGAGCAGTTCTTC	NA	NA	TRBV2	TRBJ2-1
CASTPLAGGPDEQFF	TGTGCCAGCACCCCACTAGCGGGAGGGCCGGATGAGCAGTTCTTC	TRBD2	NA	TRBV7-7	TRBJ2-1
CASTRGRGRTGELFF	TGTGCCAGTACCAGGGGCAGGGGACGAACCGGGGAGCTGTTTTTT	NA	NA	TRBV19	TRBJ2-2
CASSEWDRGTQYF	TGTGCCAGCAGTGAATGGGACCGAGGGACCCAGTACTTC	NA	NA	TRBV25-1	TRBJ2-5
CASSPTEPSDGYTF	TGTGCCAGCAGCCCGACAGAGCCCTCAGATGGCTACACCTTC	NA	NA	TRBV25-1	TRBJ1-2
CASSASGGEAFF	TGTGCCAGCAGCGCAAGCGGGGGGGAAGCTTTCTTT	NA	NA	TRBV6-1	TRBJ1-1
CASSLPGREQYF	TGTGCCAGCAGTTTACCGGGGCGCGAGCAGTACTTC	NA	NA	TRBV27	TRBJ2-7
CSVDTGSTLSEQFF	TGCAGCGTTGATACAGGTAGTACCCTAAGTGAGCAGTTCTTC	NA	NA	TRBV29-1	TRBJ2-1
CASSPRTGNSIF	TGTGCCAGCTCACCAAGGACTGGGAATTCAATCTTC	NA	NA	TRBV18	TRBJ2-1
CASSLGPKGRGANVLTF	TGTGCCAGCAGCTTAGGCCCCAAGGGGCGAGGGGCCAACGTCCTGACTTTC	NA	once	TRBV7-9	TRBJ2-6
CASSQDGYYEQYF	TGCGCCAGCAGTCAGGACGGCTACTACGAGCAGTACTTC	NA	NA	TRBV23-1	TRBJ2-7
CASSVSRGANGYGYTF	TGTGCCAGCAGTGTGTCCCGGGGGGCAAATGGCTATGGCTACACCTTC	NA	few	TRBV2	TRBJ1-2
CASSLGQAGGWHEQYF	TGCGCCAGCAGCTTGGGGCAAGCGGGAGGGTGGCACGAGCAGTACTTC	TRBD2	few	TRBV5-1	TRBJ2-7
CAWSLGQATDTQYF	TGTGCCTGGAGTCTGGGACAGGCTACAGATACGCAGTATTTT	TRBD1	NA	TRBV30	TRBJ2-3
CASSGKGESTYGYTF	TGCGCCAGCAGCGGAAAGGGCGAATCTACTTATGGCTACACCTTC	NA	once	TRBV5-1	TRBJ1-2
CASRGLGGTYEQYF	TGTGCCAGCAGGGGACTGGGGGGAACCTACGAGCAGTACTTC	NA	NA	TRBV27	TRBJ2-7
CASSQRSGGTEAFF	TGTGCCAGCAGCCAACGATCAGGGGGAACTGAAGCTTTCTTT	TRBD1	NA	TRBV13	TRBJ1-1
CSARDRAMNTEAFF	TGCAGCGCCCGGGACAGAGCGATGAACACTGAAGCTTTCTTT	TRBD1	NA	TRBV29-1	TRBJ1-1
CASSHSTSGRSDTQYF	TGTGCCAGCAGCCACTCGACTAGCGGGAGATCGGATACGCAGTATTTT	TRBD2	NA	TRBV4-2	TRBJ2-3
CASSLDSNQPQHF	TGTGCCAGCAGTCTGGACAGCAATCAGCCCCAGCATTTT	NA	NA	TRBV7-8	TRBJ1-5
CASSETGVTEAFF	TGTGCCAGCAGTGAGACAGGGGTCACTGAAGCTTTCTTT	TRBD1	NA	TRBV6-1	TRBJ1-1
CASSKGSSGTYEQYF	TGTGCCAGCAGCAAAGGCTCTAGCGGGACCTACGAGCAGTACTTC	NA	NA	TRBV21-1	TRBJ2-7
CASKAGQPSNEQFF	TGCGCCAGCAAGGCGGGACAGCCCTCCAATGAGCAGTTCTTC	NA	NA	TRBV5-1	TRBJ2-1
CASSFSGMNTEAFF	TGTGCCAGCAGCTTCTCAGGGATGAACACTGAAGCTTTCTTT	NA	NA	TRBV5-4	TRBJ1-1
CAWRGAGELFF	TGTGCCTGGAGAGGAGCCGGGGAGCTGTTTTTT	NA	NA	TRBV30	TRBJ2-2
CASSLPDRDHGYTF	TGTGCCAGCTCACTCCCTGACAGGGATCATGGCTACACCTTC	TRBD1	NA	TRBV18	TRBJ1-2
CASSLQISSTDTQYF	TGTGCCAGCAGCCTACAGATTTCTAGCACAGATACGCAGTATTTT	NA	NA	TRBV5-4	TRBJ2-3
CASRIGQGAGGELFF	TGTGCCAGCAGGATTGGACAGGGGGCAGGAGGGGAGCTGTTTTTT	TRBD1	once	TRBV7-2	TRBJ2-2
CASSRGQSQPQHF	TGTGCCAGCAGCCGGGGGCAGTCGCAGCCCCAGCATTTT	NA	NA	TRBV9	TRBJ1-5
CASTQDRGPYEQYF	TGTGCCAGCACCCAAGACAGGGGGCCCTACGAGCAGTACTTC	TRBD1	NA	TRBV11-2	TRBJ2-7
CASSHNLQTPPGEQFF	TGCGCCAGCAGCCATAACCTCCAGACTCCCCCGGGTGAGCAGTTCTTC	NA	NA	TRBV5-1	TRBJ2-1
CASSPTEDYGYTF	TGTGCCAGCAGCCCGACAGAAGACTATGGCTACACCTTC	NA	NA	TRBV5-6	TRBJ1-2
CASSSGQAGSQYF	TGTGCCAGCAGCTCCGGACAGGCTGGGAGCCAGTACTTC	TRBD1	NA	TRBV7-2	TRBJ2-5
CASSLGLDIYGYTF	TGTGCCAGCAGCTTGGGTTTGGATATCTATGGCTACACCTTC	NA	once	TRBV5-4	TRBJ1-2
CAWTDGLGGQETQYF	TGTGCCTGGACCGACGGACTAGGCGGCCAAGAGACCCAGTACTTC	TRBD2	NA	TRBV30	TRBJ2-5
CASRRDGDGEQFF	TGCGCCAGCAGGCGGGACGGCGACGGTGAGCAGTTCTTC	NA	NA	TRBV5-1	TRBJ2-1
CSVEVADTQYF	TGCAGCGTTGAAGTCGCAGATACGCAGTATTTT	NA	NA	TRBV29-1	TRBJ2-3
CASSPLGGGQQFF	TGTGCCAGCAGCCCCCTAGGAGGAGGACAGCAGTTCTTC	NA	few	TRBV7-9	TRBJ2-1
CASSYSVGNTEAFF	TGTGCCAGCAGTTACTCAGTCGGGAACACTGAAGCTTTCTTT	NA	NA	TRBV6-5	TRBJ1-1
CASRQSGGTDTQYF	TGTGCCAGCAGGCAGAGCGGGGGGACAGATACGCAGTATTTT	TRBD2	NA	TRBV6-1	TRBJ2-3
CASSSYLAGGRTGELFF	TGTGCCAGCAGCTCCTATCTAGCGGGAGGGCGGACCGGGGAGCTGTTTTTT	TRBD2	NA	TRBV11-2	TRBJ2-2
CASSSSGPSGYGYTF	TGTGCCAGCAGCTCCTCGGGCCCTTCGGGCTATGGCTACACCTTC	NA	NA	TRBV5-4	TRBJ1-2
CASSKTSGSENIQYF	TGTGCCAGCAGCAAGACTAGCGGGAGCGAAAACATTCAGTACTTC	TRBD2	NA	TRBV6-6	TRBJ2-4
CASSQDSNYNEQFF	TGTGCCAGCAGCCAAGACAGTAACTACAATGAGCAGTTCTTC	NA	NA	TRBV14	TRBJ2-1